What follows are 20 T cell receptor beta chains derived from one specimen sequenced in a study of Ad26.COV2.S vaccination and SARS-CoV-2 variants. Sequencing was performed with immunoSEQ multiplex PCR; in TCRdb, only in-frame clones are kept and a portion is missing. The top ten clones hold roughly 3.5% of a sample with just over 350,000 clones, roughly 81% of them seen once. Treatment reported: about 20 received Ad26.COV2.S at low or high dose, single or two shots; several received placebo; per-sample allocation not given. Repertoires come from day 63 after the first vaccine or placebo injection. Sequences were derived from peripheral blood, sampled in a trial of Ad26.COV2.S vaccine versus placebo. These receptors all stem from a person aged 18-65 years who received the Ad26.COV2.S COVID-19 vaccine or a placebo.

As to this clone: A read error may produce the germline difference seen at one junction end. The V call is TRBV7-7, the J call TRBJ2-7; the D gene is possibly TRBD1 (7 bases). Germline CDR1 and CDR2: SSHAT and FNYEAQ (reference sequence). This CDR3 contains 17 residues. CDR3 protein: CASSDWGTGEVGYEQYF. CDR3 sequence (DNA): TGTGCTAGCAGCGACTGGGGTACAGGGGAGGTTGGGTACGAGCAGTACTTC.

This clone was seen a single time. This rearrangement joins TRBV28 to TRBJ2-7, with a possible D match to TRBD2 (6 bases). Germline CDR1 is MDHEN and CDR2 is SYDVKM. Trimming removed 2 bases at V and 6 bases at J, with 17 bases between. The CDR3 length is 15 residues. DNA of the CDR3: TGTGCCAGCAGTTTAAGCCAGGGAGGAGGCCTCGAGCAGTACTTC. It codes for CASSLSQGGGLEQYF.

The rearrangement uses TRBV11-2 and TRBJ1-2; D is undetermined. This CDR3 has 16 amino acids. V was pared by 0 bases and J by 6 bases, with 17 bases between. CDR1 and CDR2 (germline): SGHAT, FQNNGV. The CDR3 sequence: CASSLDRVGVGDGYTF. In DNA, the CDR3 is TGTGCCAGCAGCTTAGATCGGGTTGGGGTCGGGGATGGCTACACCTTC. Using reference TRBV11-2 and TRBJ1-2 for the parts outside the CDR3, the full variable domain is EAGVAQSPRYKIIEKRQSVAFWCNPISGHATLYWYQQILGQGPKLLIQFQNNGVVDDSQLPKDRFSAERLKGVDSTLKIQPAKLEDSAVYLCASSLDRVGVGDGYTFGSGTRLTVV.

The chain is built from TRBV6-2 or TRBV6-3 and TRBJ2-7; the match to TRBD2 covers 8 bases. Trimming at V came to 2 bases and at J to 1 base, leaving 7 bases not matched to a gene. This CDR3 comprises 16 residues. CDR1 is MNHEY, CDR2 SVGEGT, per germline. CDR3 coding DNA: TGTGCCAGCAGTTACCGGCCTAGCGGGTGGTCCTACGAGCAGTACTTC. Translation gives CASSYRPSGWSYEQYF.

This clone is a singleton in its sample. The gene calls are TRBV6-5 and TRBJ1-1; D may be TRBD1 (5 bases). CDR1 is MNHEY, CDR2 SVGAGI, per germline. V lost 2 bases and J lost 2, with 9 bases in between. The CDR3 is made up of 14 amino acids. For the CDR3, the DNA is TGTGCCAGCAGTTACCACCAGGGAAACACTGAAGCTTTCTTT. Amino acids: CASSYHQGNTEAFF.

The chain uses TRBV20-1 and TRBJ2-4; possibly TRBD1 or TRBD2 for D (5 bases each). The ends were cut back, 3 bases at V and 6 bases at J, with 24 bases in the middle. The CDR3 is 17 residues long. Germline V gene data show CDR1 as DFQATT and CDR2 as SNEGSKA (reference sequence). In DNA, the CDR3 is TGCAGTGCTAGTACGAGGCTCACAGGTCATGGAGGAAACATTCAGTACTTC. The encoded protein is CSASTRLTGHGGNIQYF.

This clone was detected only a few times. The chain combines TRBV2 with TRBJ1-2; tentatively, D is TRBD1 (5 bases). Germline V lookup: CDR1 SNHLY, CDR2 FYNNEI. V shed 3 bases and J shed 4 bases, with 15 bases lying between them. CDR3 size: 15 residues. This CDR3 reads CASSDVVGATYGYTF. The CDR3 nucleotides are TGTGCCAGCAGTGACGTGGTTGGGGCAACCTATGGCTACACCTTC.

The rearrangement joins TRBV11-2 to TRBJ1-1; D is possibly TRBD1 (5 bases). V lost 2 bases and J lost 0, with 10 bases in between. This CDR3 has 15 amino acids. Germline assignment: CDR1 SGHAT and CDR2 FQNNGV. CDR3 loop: CASSLQGFMNTEAFF. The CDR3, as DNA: TGTGCCAGCAGCTTACAGGGCTTTATGAACACTGAAGCTTTCTTT.

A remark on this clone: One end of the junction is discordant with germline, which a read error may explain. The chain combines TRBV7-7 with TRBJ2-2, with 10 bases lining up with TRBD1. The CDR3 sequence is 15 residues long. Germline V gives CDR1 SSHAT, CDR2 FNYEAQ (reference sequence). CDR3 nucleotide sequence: TGTGCTAGCAGCTCGGGACAGGGGACATTTAGAGAGCTGTTTTTT. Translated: CASSSGQGTFRELFF.

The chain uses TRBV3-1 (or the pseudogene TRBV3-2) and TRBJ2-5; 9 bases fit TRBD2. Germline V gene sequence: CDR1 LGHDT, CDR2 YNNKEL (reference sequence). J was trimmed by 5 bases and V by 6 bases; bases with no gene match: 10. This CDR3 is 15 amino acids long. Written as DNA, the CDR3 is TGTGCCAGCAGAGGTAGCGGGAGCCCCAGGGAGACCCAGTACTTC. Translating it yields CASRGSGSPRETQYF.

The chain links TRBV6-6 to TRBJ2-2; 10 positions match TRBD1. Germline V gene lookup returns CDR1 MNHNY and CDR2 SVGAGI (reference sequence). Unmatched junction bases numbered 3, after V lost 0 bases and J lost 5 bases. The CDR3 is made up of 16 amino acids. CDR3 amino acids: CASSYSGQGPTGELFF. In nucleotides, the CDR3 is TGTGCCAGCAGTTACTCGGGACAGGGGCCGACCGGGGAGCTGTTTTTT.

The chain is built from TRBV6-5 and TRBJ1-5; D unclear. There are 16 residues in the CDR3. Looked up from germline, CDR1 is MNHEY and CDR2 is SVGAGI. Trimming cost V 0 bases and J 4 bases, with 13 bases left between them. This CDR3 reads CASSYSIPQPNQPQHF. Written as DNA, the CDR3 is TGTGCCAGCAGTTACTCAATCCCACAGCCGAATCAGCCCCAGCATTTT.

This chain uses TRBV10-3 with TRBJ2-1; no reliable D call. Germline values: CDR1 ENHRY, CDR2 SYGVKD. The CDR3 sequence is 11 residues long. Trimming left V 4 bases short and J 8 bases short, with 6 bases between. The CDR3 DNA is TGTGCCATCAGTGTTTTTGATGAGCAGTTCTTC. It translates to CAISVFDEQFF.

For the CDR3, the DNA is TGTGCCAGCAGCTTAGTGGAGTCAGGGGCTGGGGCCAACGTCCTGACTTTC. As protein: CASSLVESGAGANVLTF. This chain connects TRBV7-6 to TRBJ2-6, with D tentatively TRBD1 (6 bases). The germline CDR1 and CDR2 sequences are SGHVS and FNYEAQ. This CDR3 region has 17 residues. With 1 base removed from V and 2 bases from J, the gap between germline ends came to 12 bases.

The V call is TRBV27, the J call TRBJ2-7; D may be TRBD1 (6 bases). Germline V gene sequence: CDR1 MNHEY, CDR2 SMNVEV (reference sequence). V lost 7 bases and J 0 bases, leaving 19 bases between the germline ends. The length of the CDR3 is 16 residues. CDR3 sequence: CASTPSWGHNSYEQYF. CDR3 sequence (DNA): TGTGCCAGCACCCCCAGTTGGGGACACAACTCCTACGAGCAGTACTTC.

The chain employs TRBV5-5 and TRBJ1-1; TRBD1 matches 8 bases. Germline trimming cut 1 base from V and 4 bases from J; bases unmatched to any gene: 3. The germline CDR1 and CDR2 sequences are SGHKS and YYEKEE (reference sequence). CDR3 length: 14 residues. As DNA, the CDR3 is TGTGCCAGCAGCTTGACAGGGGGAGGCACTGAAGCTTTCTTT. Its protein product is CASSLTGGGTEAFF.

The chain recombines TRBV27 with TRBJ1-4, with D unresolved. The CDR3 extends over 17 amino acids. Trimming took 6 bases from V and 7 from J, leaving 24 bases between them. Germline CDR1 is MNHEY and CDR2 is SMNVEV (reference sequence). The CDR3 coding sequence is TGTGCCAGCAGCTTCCACGGTCCACCGAGGCTGGGTGAAAAACTGTTTTTT. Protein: CASSFHGPPRLGEKLFF.

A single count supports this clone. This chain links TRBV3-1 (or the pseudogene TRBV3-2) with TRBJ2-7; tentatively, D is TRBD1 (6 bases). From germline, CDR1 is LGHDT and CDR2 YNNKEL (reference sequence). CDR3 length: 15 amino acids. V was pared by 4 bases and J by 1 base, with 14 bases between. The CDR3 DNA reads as TGTGCCAGCAGCCTCCCGAACAGGGATTCCTACGAGCAGTACTTC. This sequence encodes CASSLPNRDSYEQYF.

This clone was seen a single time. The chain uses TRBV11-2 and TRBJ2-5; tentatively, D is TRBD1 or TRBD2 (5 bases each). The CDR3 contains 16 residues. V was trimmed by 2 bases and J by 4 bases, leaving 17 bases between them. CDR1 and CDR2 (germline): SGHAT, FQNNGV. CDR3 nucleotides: TGTGCCAGCAGCTTAATCTTCGGGGCAGGCCCAGAGACCCAGTACTTC. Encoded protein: CASSLIFGAGPETQYF.

Here the CDR3 reads CASSQILGSTEAFF. As DNA, the CDR3 is TGCGCCAGCAGCCAAATCCTGGGGTCAACTGAAGCTTTCTTT. The rearrangement joins TRBV4-1 to TRBJ1-1; no firm D call. The germline gives CDR1 MGHRA, CDR2 YSYEKL. The ends were cut back, 2 bases at V and 5 bases at J, with 12 bases in the middle. The CDR3 covers 14 residues.